These 22 T cell receptor beta chains came from one sample sequenced in a study of regulatory T cells in long-lasting Graves disease. Relying on iRepertoire HTBI primers and Arm-PCR of CDR3 regions, the team built TCR beta libraries. MiXCR was run by TCRdb on the multiplex PCR reads, yielding one entry per CDR3 protein. The profile shows about 420,000 distinct CDR3 sequences, around 17% of them singletons. Indicated time point: newly diagnosed GD, antithyroid drugs for less than 3 months. There was RNA extracted from PBMCs, and the TCR library was made from it. These sequences were also reported in another study, on T cells in Graves' hyperthyroidism and ophthalmopathy.

The material was peripheral blood mononuclear cells (PBMCs), obtained at new diagnosis, from a patient treated with antithyroid drugs. The receptors stem from a woman under 30 with Graves disease.

The genes are TRBV7-2 and TRBJ1-5; TRBD1 might be the D (6 bases). The germline V gene has CDR1 SGHTA and CDR2 FQGNSA. V lost 0 bases and J lost 5, with 11 bases in between. This CDR3 has 15 residues. The CDR3 protein is CASSLAAGDYQPQHF. The DNA for the CDR3 is TGTGCCAGCAGCTTAGCGGCAGGGGATTATCAGCCCCAGCATTTT.

Regarding this clonotype: A much larger clone differs by one base, so this may be a read error. The genes are TRBV3-1 and TRBJ2-7; a possible D gene is TRBD1 (5 bases). CDR1 is LGHDT, CDR2 YNNKEL, per germline (reference sequence). The CDR3 has 15 residues. The CDR3 here is CAGSQVSQATYEQYF. The CDR3 bases are TGTGCCGGCAGCCAAGTATCACAGGCGACCTACGAGCAGTACTTC.

This clonotype was detected ten times or more. This sequence joins TRBV12-3 or TRBV12-4 and TRBJ2-5; D not resolved. CDR3 length: 15 amino acids. V lost 2 bases and J lost 2, with 12 bases in between. CDR3 sequence: CASSLTVAVQETQYF. DNA for the CDR3: TGTGCCAGCAGTTTAACAGTGGCTGTACAAGAGACCCAGTACTTC.

The table lists this clonotype with a few counts. The CDR3 DNA follows: TGTGCCAGCAGCCAAGATAACCCCCACACGGGGAAAAACATTCAGTACTTC. This gives the protein CASSQDNPHTGKNIQYF. The gene calls are TRBV3-1 and TRBJ2-4, with a tentative D call TRBD2 (5 bases). From germline, CDR1 is LGHDT and CDR2 YNNKEL (reference sequence). The CDR3 extends over 17 amino acids. The V gene lost 0 bases and the J gene lost 4 bases, with 16 bases spanning the gap.

This clonotype was counted ten times or more. V usage is TRBV28 and J usage is TRBJ2-7; a possible D gene is TRBD1 (6 bases). CDR3 length equals 12 residues. Trimming removed 7 bases from V and 4 bases from J, with 11 bases in between. Per germline, CDR1 MDHEN and CDR2 SYDVKM. The CDR3 coding sequence is TGTGCCAGCAAAAAGGGGGTTTACGAGCAGTACTTC. It translates to CASKKGVYEQYF.

This clonotype was observed a few times. This chain joins TRBV30 and TRBJ1-4; D gene unclear. Looked up from germline, CDR1 is GTSNPN and CDR2 is SVGIG (reference sequence). Trimming took 3 bases from V and 8 from J, leaving 4 bases between them. The CDR3 length is 10 residues. CDR3 protein: CAWREEKLFF. CDR3 sequence (DNA): TGTGCCTGGAGAGAAGAAAAACTGTTTTTT.

The V call is TRBV7-3, the J call TRBJ2-3; 7 bases agree with TRBD1. Losses at the gene ends were 5 bases for V and 3 bases for J; bases not matched to a gene: 8. Germline V gene data show CDR1 as SGHTA and CDR2 as FQGTGA. The CDR3 contains 15 residues. CDR3 amino acids: CASSVDGRGTDTQYF. CDR3 coding DNA: TGTGCCAGCAGCGTAGATGGCAGGGGGACAGATACGCAGTATTTT. The variable domain in full, with the rest retrieved from reference TRBV7-3 and TRBJ2-3, is GAGVSQTPSNKVTEKGKYVELRCDPISGHTALYWYRQSLGQGPEFLIYFQGTGAADDSGLPNDRFFAVRPEGSVSTLKIQRTERGDSAVYLCASSVDGRGTDTQYFGPGTRLTVL.

In its sample, this clonotype was seen a few times. This chain links TRBV29-1 with TRBJ2-4; no clear D gene. V was clipped by 2 bases and J by 1 base, with 3 bases between them. The CDR3 contains 12 residues. The V gene's germline CDR1 is SQVTM and CDR2 ANQGSEA. CDR3 nucleotide sequence: TGCAGCGTTGAACGGGCCAAAAACATTCAGTACTTC. Its protein product is CSVERAKNIQYF.

This clonotype was recorded many times. The chain recombines TRBV3-1 with TRBJ2-1, with 7 bases lining up with TRBD1. CDR1 is LGHDT and CDR2 is YNNKEL in the germline V gene (reference sequence). This CDR3 region has 14 residues. V dropped 4 bases and J dropped 2; count of bases not matched to a gene: 2. CDR3 residues: CASSRGQAYNEQFF. The DNA of the CDR3 is TGTGCCAGCAGCCGCGGACAGGCCTACAATGAGCAGTTCTTC.

This clonotype was counted ten times or more. This chain links TRBV6-1 with TRBJ1-1, with TRBD1 as a possible D gene (6 bases). Germline lookup yields CDR1 MNHNS and CDR2 SASEGT. V was cut by 6 bases and J by 1 base, with 12 bases left in between. The CDR3 loop spans 14 amino acids. The CDR3 DNA reads as TGTGCCAGCAGACGGGACACCGGGAACACTGAAGCTTTCTTT. Encoded protein: CASRRDTGNTEAFF.

This chain joins TRBV20-1 and TRBJ2-1; TRBD2 is a possible D gene (5 bases). Trimming shortened V by 6 bases and J by 0 bases, and 21 bases separated the two germline ends. Germline CDR1 and CDR2: DFQATT and SNEGSKA (reference sequence). The CDR3 length is 17 residues. The CDR3 DNA reads as TGCAGTGCCACCCCTTCGGGGTTAGTTATCTCCTACAATGAGCAGTTCTTC. Encoded protein: CSATPSGLVISYNEQFF.

This clonotype occurred a few times. The J gene is TRBJ2-5, the V gene TRBV15, with D possibly matching TRBD1 (5 bases). The J call may be wrong; the DNA end is better matched by TRBJ2-1. This CDR3 is 15 amino acids long. Looked up from germline, CDR1 is LNHNV and CDR2 is YYDKDF (reference sequence). CDR3 bases: TGTGCCACCAGCAGAGACAGGGTGACGGAGAATGAGCAGTTCTTC. This translates into CATSRDRVTENEQFF.

In this sample, this clonotype turned up many times. The rearrangement links TRBV30 to TRBJ1-2; perhaps TRBD1 as D (6 bases). This CDR3 has 12 residues. Trimming removed 2 bases from V and 2 bases from J, with 6 bases in between. The germline V gene encodes CDR1 GTSNPN and CDR2 SVGIG (reference sequence). The CDR3: CAWSRGNYGYTF. In DNA form, the CDR3 reads TGTGCCTGGAGTAGGGGGAACTATGGCTACACCTTC.

The rearrangement uses TRBV20-1 and TRBJ1-5; D is possibly TRBD1 (5 bases). Germline V gene sequence: CDR1 DFQATT, CDR2 SNEGSKA (reference sequence). CDR3 size: 13 residues. Trimming cost V 7 bases and J 8 bases, with 18 bases left between them. CDR3 sequence (DNA): TGCAGTGTGCGGGACGACCTCTGGGAGCCCCAGCATTTT. Translating gives CSVRDDLWEPQHF.

As concerns this clonotype: Possible read error: a much larger clone is one base away. V gene TRBV7-2 combines with J gene TRBJ2-5; D is ambiguous. Trimming removed 2 bases at V and 7 bases at J, with 14 bases between. CDR3 size: 14 residues. The V gene's germline CDR1 is SGHTA and CDR2 FQGNSA. The chain's CDR3 is CASSLRLTSGTQYF. As DNA, the CDR3 is TGTGCCAGCAGCTTAAGGCTCACGTCTGGGACCCAGTACTTC. Full variable domain (rest looked up from reference TRBV7-2 and TRBJ2-5): GAGVSQSPSNKVTEKGKDVELRCDPISGHTALYWYRQSLGQGLEFLIYFQGNSAPDKSGLPSDRFSAERTGGSVSTLTIQRTQQEDSAVYLCASSLRLTSGTQYFGPGTRLLVL.

The V gene is TRBV11-3, the J gene TRBJ1-3; D ambiguous. Germline V gives CDR1 SGHNT, CDR2 YENEEA. Trimming removed 5 bases from V and 0 bases from J, with 11 bases in between. The CDR3 sequence is 15 residues long. In DNA form, the CDR3 reads TGTGCCAGCAGCGACACGGGAGCCTCTGGAAACACCATATATTTT. Protein product: CASSDTGASGNTIYF. The whole variable domain, filled in from reference TRBV11-3 and TRBJ1-3, reads EAGVVQSPRYKIIEKKQPVAFWCNPISGHNTLYWYLQNLGQGPELLIRYENEEAVDDSQLPKDRFSAERLKGVDSTLKIQPAELGDSAVYLCASSDTGASGNTIYFGEGSWLTVV.

This clonotype was seen repeatedly, ten times or more. The chain is built from TRBV7-9 and TRBJ2-7; 8 bases match TRBD2. This CDR3 region has 14 residues. CDR1 is SEHNR and CDR2 is FQNEAQ in the germline V gene (reference sequence). The junction had 6 bases not matched to a gene; V was cut back by 5 bases and J by 3 bases. The CDR3 is CASSLAGGDYEQYF. The CDR3 DNA sequence: TGTGCCAGCAGCCTTGCGGGAGGTGACTACGAGCAGTACTTC.

The rearrangement joins TRBV29-1 to TRBJ2-1; 8 nucleotides agree with TRBD2. Germline V lookup: CDR1 SQVTM, CDR2 ANQGSEA. The CDR3 has 12 amino acids. V was pared by 3 bases and J by 7 bases, with 2 bases of the junction left unmatched. CDR3 nucleotides: TGCAGCGTTGATACGGGAGGGAATGAGCAGTTCTTC. Amino acid sequence: CSVDTGGNEQFF.

This clonotype has a count of ten or more. V gene TRBV28 combines with J gene TRBJ2-5; 13 bases line up with TRBD2. The CDR3 is 15 residues long. V gave up 6 bases and J gave up 1 base; unmatched junction bases: 2. Germline V gene data show CDR1 as MDHEN and CDR2 as SYDVKM. This chain's CDR3 is CASRWTSGSQETQYF. CDR3 in DNA: TGTGCCAGCAGATGGACTAGCGGGAGCCAAGAGACCCAGTACTTC.

This rearrangement joins TRBV29-1 to TRBJ1-1; D not certain. Germline CDR1 reads SQVTM; CDR2 reads ANQGSEA. V lost 6 bases, J lost 1 base, and 12 bases lay in between. The CDR3 contains 13 residues. The CDR3 protein is CSVGGNTNTEAFF. CDR3 nucleotide sequence: TGCAGCGTGGGCGGAAACACGAACACTGAAGCTTTCTTT.

The table lists this clonotype with a few counts. V and J are TRBV20-1 and TRBJ2-1, with TRBD2 matching 8 bases. Germline CDR1 DFQATT, CDR2 SNEGSKA (reference sequence). V dropped 0 bases and J dropped 4; count of bases not matched to a gene: 5. This CDR3 has 15 residues. CDR3 bases: TGCAGTGCTAGAGACGGGGGGGGACTATACAATGAGCAGTTCTTC. This codes for CSARDGGGLYNEQFF.

In this sample, this clonotype turned up a few times. A read error may explain this, as a much larger clone is one base away. The chain uses TRBV28 and TRBJ2-7, with 10 bases lining up with TRBD2. The CDR3 consists of 16 residues. Trimming took 7 bases from V and 4 from J; bases not matched to a gene: 13. Germline V CDR1 and CDR2: MDHEN, SYDVKM. This CDR3 is CASKMASGRRVYEQYF. The CDR3 nucleotides read TGTGCCAGCAAAATGGCTAGCGGGAGAAGGGTGTACGAGCAGTACTTC. Variable domain in full (rest from reference TRBV28 and TRBJ2-7): DVKVTQSSRYLVKRTGEKVFLECVQDMDHENMFWYRQDPGLGLRLIYFSYDVKMKEKGDIPEGYSVSREKKERFSLILESASTNQTSMYLCASKMASGRRVYEQYFGPGTRLTVT.